Below, one TCR beta chain is given with its context. What it binds is not known. The data derive from a study of graft-versus-host responses after intestinal transplantation. Study details: In this cohort, recipients had multivisceral, liver-intestinal, or isolated intestinal transplants. The recipients all started with anti-thymocyte globulin induction and then took tacrolimus and steroids for around three years.

Study-level results: Recipient marrow contained GvH clones, some of which appeared first in ileum or blood.

Trimming pared 1 base from V and 2 bases from J, leaving 16 bases between. Per germline, CDR1 SGDLS and CDR2 YYNGEE. This CDR3 has 16 residues. The data were produced by immunoSEQ multiplex PCR, yet TCRdb's version contains in-frame clones alone and is incomplete. Of 20,000 to 30,000 clones in the sample, approximately 87% were seen once. This TCR was recovered from a human patient who received an intestinal transplant, so some T cells may come from the graft donor. Sample: PBMCs, taken approximately four weeks after intestinal transplant. The chain employs TRBV9 and TRBJ2-7; D possibly corresponds to TRBD1 (6 bases). CDR3 sequence: CASSVFPDSSTYEQYF. In nucleotides, the CDR3 is TGTGCCAGCAGCGTATTCCCGGACAGTTCCACCTACGAGCAGTACTTC.